These 15 T cell receptor beta chains came from one sample sequenced in a study of T cells in Graves' hyperthyroidism and ophthalmopathy. Researchers amplified the TCR beta CDR3 regions from RNA transcripts. First-round RT-PCR targeting the TCR CDR3 was performed with the HTBI primer set. TCRdb reanalysed the multiplex PCR reads using MiXCR and keeps one entry per CDR3 protein. This sample has hundreds of thousands of distinct CDR3 sequences, with roughly 40% found just once. The sequencing sample was made of blood. Receptors originate from a man younger than 35 with Graves' hyperthyroidism.

With regard to this clonotype: The junction departs from germline at one end; a sequencing error may be responsible. The chain employs TRBV9 and TRBJ1-4; TRBD1 aligns across 11 bases. Germline CDR1 and CDR2: SGDLS and YYNGEE. The CDR3 extends over 14 amino acids. CDR3 amino acids: CASSVAGQGEKLFF. CDR3 bases: TGTGCCAGCAGCGTAGCGGGACAGGGGGAAAAGCTGTTTTTT.

This clonotype showed up many times. The chain couples TRBV7-8 to TRBJ1-4; the D gene is possibly TRBD1 (5 bases). The germline V gene has CDR1 SGHVS and CDR2 FQNEAQ. Trimming took 4 bases from V and 8 from J, leaving 14 bases between them. The CDR3 spans 14 residues. This CDR3 is CASSSRAEVEKLFF. CDR3 bases: TGTGCCAGCAGCTCCAGGGCGGAGGTGGAAAAACTGTTTTTT.

The rearrangement uses TRBV13 and TRBJ2-7; TRBD2 might be the D (5 bases). Trimming left V 4 bases short and J 2 bases short, with 15 bases between. The CDR3 consists of 15 residues. Germline V gene lookup returns CDR1 PRHDT and CDR2 FYEKMQ (reference sequence). CDR3 loop: CASSSSPGSAYEQYF. CDR3 nucleotide sequence: TGTGCCAGCAGCTCAAGCCCGGGATCCGCCTACGAGCAGTACTTC.

The genes are TRBV5-1 and TRBJ2-7; TRBD2 aligns across 8 bases. Germline assignment: CDR1 SGHRS and CDR2 YFSETQ. Losses at the gene ends were 0 bases for V and 2 bases for J; bases not matched to a gene: 16. The CDR3 totals 19 residues. DNA of the CDR3: TGCGCCAGCAGCTTGGAGTCGATCCGCGGCGGGAGGATCGCCTACGAGCAGTACTTC. Its translation is CASSLESIRGGRIAYEQYF.

This chain joins TRBV7-9 and TRBJ2-6, with 8 nucleotides matching TRBD1. The CDR3 has 17 residues. Trimming cost V 5 bases and J 2 bases; bases outside gene matches: 8. The germline CDR1 and CDR2 sequences are SEHNR and FQNEAQ (reference sequence). The CDR3 region has the DNA TGTGCCAGCAGCGGCGGACAGGGTGTCGCTGGGGCCAACGTCCTGACTTTC. Translating it yields CASSGGQGVAGANVLTF. Full variable domain (remainder filled in from reference TRBV7-9 and TRBJ2-6): DTGVSQNPRHKITKRGQNVTFRCDPISEHNRLYWYRQTLGQGPEFLTYFQNEAQLEKSRLLSDRFSAERPKGSFSTLEIQRTEQGDSAMYLCASSGGQGVAGANVLTFGAGSRLTVL.

Details on this clonotype: A much larger clone is a single base away; this may be a read error. The V call is TRBV7-2, the J call TRBJ1-2; D is ambiguous. The V and J ends lost 4 bases and 2 bases respectively, with 14 bases between them. Germline V gene sequence: CDR1 SGHTA, CDR2 FQGNSA. The CDR3 has 15 residues. CDR3 sequence: CASSSGSFRNYGYTF. The CDR3 DNA reads as TGTGCCAGCAGCTCTGGGTCGTTCAGGAACTATGGCTACACCTTC.

This clonotype has at least ten counts. V gene TRBV29-1 combines with J gene TRBJ1-1, with a weak D call TRBD1 (5 bases). Germline CDR1 and CDR2: SQVTM and ANQGSEA. Between the trimmed V and J ends, which lost 4 bases and 2 bases, there was a span of 11 bases. This CDR3 comprises 13 residues. The CDR3 nucleotides read TGCAGCGTTGTCAGGGAACCCAACACTGAAGCTTTCTTT. Its protein is CSVVREPNTEAFF.

V is TRBV20-1 and J is TRBJ2-5; 8 bases line up with TRBD1. Trimming removed 5 bases from V and 7 bases from J; junction bases left unmatched: 18. This CDR3 comprises 16 residues. CDR1 and CDR2 from the germline V gene are DFQATT and SNEGSKA (reference sequence). The CDR3 sequence: CSAQDRGPISPGTQYF. Here the CDR3 DNA reads TGCAGTGCTCAAGACAGGGGCCCGATCTCTCCTGGGACCCAGTACTTC.

This clonotype occurred a few times. V gene TRBV12-3 or TRBV12-4 combines with J gene TRBJ2-5, with 7 bases that match TRBD1. After removal of 4 bases from V and 5 bases from J, the junction contained 13 bases not matched to a gene. This CDR3 has 16 residues. The chain's CDR3 is CASSSYTRQGQETQYF. The CDR3 DNA sequence: TGTGCCAGCAGTTCTTACACCCGACAGGGTCAGGAGACCCAGTACTTC.

The chain has TRBV5-1 and TRBJ1-1, with TRBD1 matching 8 bases. This CDR3 contains 12 residues. V trimming: 3 bases; J trimming: 8 bases; junction bases outside the gene matches: 3. Germline-derived CDR1 and CDR2 are SGHRS and YFSETQ. The CDR3 DNA is TGCGCCAGCAGCTACAACAGGGGGGAAGCTTTCTTT. This sequence encodes CASSYNRGEAFF.

Comment on this clonotype: One end of the junction is discordant with germline, which a read error may explain. The chain combines TRBV5-1 with TRBJ2-5; unclear D gene. Germline V lookup: CDR1 SGHRS, CDR2 YFSETQ. The CDR3 is made up of 11 amino acids. The CDR3 region is CASSNQETQHF. The DNA of the CDR3 is TGCGCCAGCAGCAACCAAGAGACCCAGCACTTC.

The chain uses TRBV24-1 and TRBJ1-4, with 8 bases lining up with TRBD1. CDR1 and CDR2 from the germline V gene are KGHDR and SFDVKD. The CDR3 has 12 residues. Germline trimming cut 4 bases from V and 10 bases from J; bases unmatched to any gene: 1. The CDR3 DNA reads as TGTGCCACCAGTGAAACAGGGGGAAAACTGTTTTTT. This translates into CATSETGGKLFF.

This clonotype showed up many times. This chain uses TRBV7-9 with TRBJ1-1; no clear D. V gave up 7 bases and J gave up 1 base, with 4 bases separating them. Germline lookup yields CDR1 SEHNR and CDR2 FQNEAQ (reference sequence). The CDR3 covers 11 residues. CDR3 nucleotide sequence: TGTGCCAGCACCCCGAACACTGAAGCTTTCTTT. Its protein is CASTPNTEAFF.

This clonotype was detected many times. This chain uses TRBV19 with TRBJ2-5; TRBD2 is a possible D gene (6 bases). Germline CDR1 reads LNHDA; CDR2 reads SQIVND (reference sequence). The CDR3 is made up of 14 amino acids. V lost 4 bases to trimming and J lost 4 bases, with 13 bases between them. The CDR3 region is CASSTWDGGETQYF. CDR3 DNA sequence: TGTGCCAGTAGTACCTGGGACGGGGGAGAGACCCAGTACTTC.

This clonotype came up a few times. The chain recombines TRBV27 with TRBJ2-5, with TRBD2 matching over 12 bases. The germline V gene has CDR1 MNHEY and CDR2 SMNVEV (reference sequence). The CDR3 has 15 residues. J was trimmed by 3 bases and V by 6 bases; bases with no gene match: 5. The CDR3, as DNA: TGTGCCAGCAGCCGCCGACTAGCGGGAGAAGAGACCCAGTACTTC. It encodes CASSRRLAGEETQYF.